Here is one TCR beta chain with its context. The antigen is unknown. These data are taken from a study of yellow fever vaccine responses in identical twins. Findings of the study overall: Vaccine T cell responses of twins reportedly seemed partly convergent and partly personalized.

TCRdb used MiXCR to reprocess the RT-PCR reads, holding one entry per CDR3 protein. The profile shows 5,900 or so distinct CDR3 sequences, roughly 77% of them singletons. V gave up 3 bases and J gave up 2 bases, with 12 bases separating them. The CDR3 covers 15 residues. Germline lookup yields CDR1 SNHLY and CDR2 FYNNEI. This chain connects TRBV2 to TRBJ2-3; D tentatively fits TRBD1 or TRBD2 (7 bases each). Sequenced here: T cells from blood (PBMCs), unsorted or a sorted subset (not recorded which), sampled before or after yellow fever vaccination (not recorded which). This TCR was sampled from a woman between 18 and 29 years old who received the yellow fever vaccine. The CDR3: CASSEGGTVTDTQYF. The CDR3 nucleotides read TGTGCCAGCAGTGAGGGGGGGACAGTCACAGATACGCAGTATTTT. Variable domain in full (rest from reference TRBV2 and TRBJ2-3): EPEVTQTPSHQVTQMGQEVILRCVPISNHLYFYWYRQILGQKVEFLVSFYNNEISEKSEIFDDQFSVERPDGSNFTLKIRSTKLEDSAMYFCASSEGGTVTDTQYFGPGTRLTVL.